This T cell receptor beta chain was documented in a study of OX40 agonist ivuxolimab in advanced cancers. General study results and limits: At doses 0.1 to 3.0 mg/kg, CD4+ and CD8+ clones expanded.

A note on this clone: Its antigen is as yet unknown.

The CDR3 has 13 amino acids. Trimming removed 2 bases at V and 7 bases at J, with 9 bases between. Germline V gives CDR1 SGHRS, CDR2 YFSETQ. Generated by immunoSEQ multiplex PCR, the TCRdb table keeps only in-frame clones and is missing some. The data contain fewer than 90,000 clones, roughly nine tenths of them singletons. This material consisted of CD4+ or CD8+ T cells sorted from blood, taken in a trial of the OX40 agonist ivuxolimab. This receptor was identified in an adult with an advanced solid tumor such as melanoma, head and neck, liver or kidney cancer. The V and J genes are TRBV5-1 and TRBJ2-2; D gene uncertain. The CDR3 DNA follows: TGCGCCAGCAGCTTCCCGATGGGCGGGGAGCTGTTTTTT. Protein sequence: CASSFPMGGELFF. Full variable domain (remainder filled in from reference TRBV5-1 and TRBJ2-2): KAGVTQTPRYLIKTRGQQVTLSCSPISGHRSVSWYQQTPGQGLQFLFEYFSETQRNKGNFPGRFSGRQFSNSRSEMNVSTLELGDSALYLCASSFPMGGELFFGEGSRLTVL.